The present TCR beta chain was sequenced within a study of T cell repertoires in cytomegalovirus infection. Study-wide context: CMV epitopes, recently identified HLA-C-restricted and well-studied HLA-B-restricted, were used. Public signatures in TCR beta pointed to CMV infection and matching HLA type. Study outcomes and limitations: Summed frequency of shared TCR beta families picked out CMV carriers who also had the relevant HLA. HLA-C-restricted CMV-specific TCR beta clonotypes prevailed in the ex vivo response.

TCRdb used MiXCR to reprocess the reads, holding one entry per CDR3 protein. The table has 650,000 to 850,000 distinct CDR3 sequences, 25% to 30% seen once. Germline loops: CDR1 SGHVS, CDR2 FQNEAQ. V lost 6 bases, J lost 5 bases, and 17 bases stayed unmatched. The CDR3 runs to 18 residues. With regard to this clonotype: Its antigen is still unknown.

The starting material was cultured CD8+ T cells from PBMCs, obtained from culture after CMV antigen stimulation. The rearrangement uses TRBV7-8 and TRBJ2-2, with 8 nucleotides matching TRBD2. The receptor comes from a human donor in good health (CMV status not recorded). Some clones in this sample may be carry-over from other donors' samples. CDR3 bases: TGTGCCAGCAGTATAGGTCGGACGGGGGGGCCGCGGACCGGGGAGCTGTTTTTT. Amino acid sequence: CASSIGRTGGPRTGELFF.